This T cell receptor beta chain emerged from a study of post-analysis software for immune sequencing data. The study's findings and limits: Elevated frequency relative to controls characterized roughly five TRBV segments in patients, TRBV5-6, TRBV5-1 and TRBV20-1 among them. Controls showed significantly higher normalized Chao1 diversity than did multiple sclerosis patients.

Unique molecular identifiers were carried by the TCR beta cDNA libraries. TCRdb reanalysed the PCR reads using MiXCR and keeps one entry per CDR3 protein. The sample carries 450,000 to 650,000 distinct CDR3 sequences, 44% recorded once. Concerning this clonotype: What it binds is unknown.

J gave up 5 bases and V 4 bases, and 10 bases lay outside the gene matches. CDR1 is DFQATT, CDR2 SNEGSKA, per germline (reference sequence). The CDR3 consists of 16 residues. The sample comprised blood. This TCR came from a girl aged 5 to 17 with multiple sclerosis. The chain links TRBV20-1 to TRBJ2-3; 12 bases align to TRBD2. The CDR3 DNA sequence: TGCAGTGCTACCGGCGTGACTAGCGGGAGAAGAGATACGCAGTATTTT. It encodes CSATGVTSGRRDTQYF.